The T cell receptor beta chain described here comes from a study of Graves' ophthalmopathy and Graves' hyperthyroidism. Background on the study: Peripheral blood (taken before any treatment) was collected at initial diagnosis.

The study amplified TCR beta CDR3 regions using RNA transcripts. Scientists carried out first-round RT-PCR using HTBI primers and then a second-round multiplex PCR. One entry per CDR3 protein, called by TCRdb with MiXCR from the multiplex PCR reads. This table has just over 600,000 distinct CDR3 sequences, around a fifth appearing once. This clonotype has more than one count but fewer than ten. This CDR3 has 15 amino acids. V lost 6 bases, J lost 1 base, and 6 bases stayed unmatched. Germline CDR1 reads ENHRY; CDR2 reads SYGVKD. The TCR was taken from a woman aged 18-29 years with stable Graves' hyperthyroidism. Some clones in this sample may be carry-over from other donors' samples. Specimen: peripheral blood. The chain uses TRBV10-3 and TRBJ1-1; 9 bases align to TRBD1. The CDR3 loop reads CAIRAGTGPNTEAFF. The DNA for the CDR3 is TGTGCCATCAGGGCAGGGACAGGGCCGAACACTGAAGCTTTCTTT.